This is a list of T cell receptor beta chains from one sample in a study of blood T cell repertoires in COVID-19. Here immunoSEQ multiplex PCR was the method, and the copy in TCRdb shows in-frame clones only, minus some. The sample includes 150,000 to 200,000 clones, around 84% of them seen just once. The specimen sequenced was peripheral blood. The receptors shown here come from a woman older than 75 with COVID-19, enrolled during active disease. Each CDR3 is given with its conserved first and last residue. Each record gives: clone size, D gene, J gene, V gene, CDR3 protein, CDR3 DNA. A D gene is named only where the DNA matches it firmly. Clone size is not always given. Where it is, it says once, few, many or a class for expanded clones.

>.|.|TRBJ2-7|TRBV7-9
CASSLAGQLRPYEQYF
TGTGCCAGCAGCTTGGCCGGACAGTTGAGACCCTACGAGCAGTACTTC
>.|.|TRBJ2-2|TRBV24-1
CATSQGGTGELFF
TGTGCCACCAGTCAGGGGGGCACCGGGGAGCTGTTTTTT
>.|TRBD2|TRBJ2-1|TRBV5-6
CASSAGLAGRIDEQFF
TGTGCCAGCAGCGCGGGACTAGCGGGACGAATAGATGAGCAGTTCTTC
>.|.|TRBJ2-1|TRBV7-9
CASSWSSDNEQFF
TGTGCCAGCAGCTGGAGTTCGGACAATGAGCAGTTCTTC
>.|TRBD1|TRBJ2-7|TRBV5-4
CASSSRDRGRNEQYF
TGTGCCAGCAGCTCGCGTGACAGGGGACGGAACGAGCAGTACTTC
>.|.|TRBJ2-7|TRBV28
CASSTAGSYEQYF
TGTGCCAGCAGCACCGCAGGCTCCTACGAGCAGTACTTC
>.|TRBD1|TRBJ2-5|TRBV7-6
CASSQNRGHGETQYF
TGTGCCAGCAGCCAGAACAGGGGGCACGGGGAGACCCAGTACTTC
>.|.|TRBJ2-1|TRBV6-2/TRBV6-3
CASSTPGTVDNEQFF
TGTGCCAGCAGTACCCCCGGGACTGTCGACAATGAGCAGTTCTTC
>.|TRBD2|TRBJ2-2|TRBV11-2
CASSLIAGDITGELFF
TGTGCCAGCAGCTTAATTGCGGGAGATATCACCGGGGAGCTGTTTTTT
>.|.|TRBJ1-1|TRBV29-1
CSVESGGGSEAFF
TGCAGCGTTGAAAGTGGAGGAGGGTCTGAAGCTTTCTTT
>few|TRBD2|TRBJ2-1|TRBV7-2
CASSLGIAGGGEQFF
TGTGCCAGCAGCTTGGGGATAGCGGGAGGTGGCGAGCAGTTCTTC
>.|.|TRBJ1-5|TRBV28
CASTWGGLVGNQPQHF
TGTGCCAGCACCTGGGGAGGGTTGGTTGGCAATCAGCCCCAGCATTTT
>once|.|TRBJ2-2|TRBV19
CASSPILNTGELFF
TGTGCCAGTAGCCCCATACTGAACACCGGGGAGCTGTTTTTT
>.|.|TRBJ1-5|TRBV15
CATSAQPGYNQPQHF
TGTGCCACCAGCGCACAACCAGGGTATAATCAGCCCCAGCATTTT
>.|.|TRBJ2-2|TRBV7-2
CASSLGARFTGELFF
TGTGCCAGCAGCTTAGGAGCTAGGTTCACCGGGGAGCTGTTTTTT
>.|.|TRBJ1-3|TRBV5-5
CASSSLPSGNTIYF
TGTGCCAGCAGCTCGCTACCCTCTGGAAACACCATATATTTT
>.|.|TRBJ1-1|TRBV4-3
CASSQSGTIRQKTLENTEAFF
TGCGCCAGCAGCCAATCTGGTACCATCCGACAGAAGACATTGGAGAACACTGAAGCTTTCTTT
>once|.|TRBJ1-2|TRBV2
CASSDQGFSTGWNHF
TGTGCCAGCAGTGATCAAGGATTTTCCACCGGGTGGAATCACTTC
>.|.|TRBJ2-1|TRBV7-2
CASSLDRGRYNEQFF
TGTGCCAGCAGCTTAGATCGAGGGAGGTACAATGAGCAGTTCTTC
>.|TRBD1|TRBJ1-4|TRBV6-2/TRBV6-3
CASRPPGQGPNEKLFF
TGTGCCAGCAGACCTCCGGGACAGGGCCCTAATGAAAAACTGTTTTTT
>once|.|TRBJ1-3|TRBV28
CASSPQGKGNTIYF
TGTGCCAGCAGCCCCCAGGGAAAAGGAAACACCATATATTTT
>.|.|TRBJ2-7|TRBV4-1
CASSQAPGYSYEQYF
TGCGCCAGCAGCCAGGCTCCGGGATACTCCTACGAGCAGTACTTC
>.|.|TRBJ1-1|TRBV7-2
CASSLFGGMNTEAFF
TGTGCCAGCAGCTTATTTGGGGGCATGAACACTGAAGCTTTCTTT
>.|.|TRBJ1-2|TRBV24-1
CATSGSANYGYTF
TGTGCCACCAGTGGCAGTGCAAACTATGGCTACACCTTC
>.|TRBD2|TRBJ2-2|TRBV18
CASSPLAGGPSITGELFF
TGTGCCAGCTCACCGCTAGCGGGAGGGCCCTCGATCACCGGGGAGCTGTTTTTT
>once|TRBD2|TRBJ2-7|TRBV18
CASSPGGSGYEQYF
TGTGCCAGCTCCCCCGGAGGTAGCGGGTACGAGCAGTACTTC
>.|.|TRBJ1-1|TRBV5-4
CASSLVPAEAFF
TGTGCCAGCAGCTTGGTCCCAGCTGAAGCTTTCTTT
>few|TRBD1|TRBJ1-5|TRBV10-2
CATLDRDWNQPQHF
TGCGCCACTCTAGACAGGGATTGGAATCAGCCCCAGCATTTT
>.|TRBD2|TRBJ2-7|TRBV6-5
CASSTLAGGSGEQYF
TGTGCCAGCAGTACCTTAGCGGGAGGGTCGGGGGAGCAGTACTTC
>.|.|TRBJ2-2|TRBV9
CASSVNPRGGTGELFF
TGTGCCAGCAGCGTAAACCCCAGGGGTGGGACCGGGGAGCTGTTTTTT
>.|.|TRBJ1-4|TRBV28
CASSFSPDRLNEKLFF
TGTGCCAGCAGTTTCTCTCCGGACAGATTAAATGAAAAACTGTTTTTT
>.|.|TRBJ1-5|TRBV6-5
CASSQGSNQPQHF
TGTGCCAGCAGTCAGGGTTCGAATCAGCCCCAGCATTTT
>.|.|TRBJ1-4|TRBV5-4
CASSLGAGEKLFF
TGTGCCAGCAGCTTGGGGGCAGGTGAAAAACTGTTTTTT
>.|TRBD2|TRBJ2-3|TRBV7-2
CASSLIAGGPVFTDTQYF
TGTGCCAGCAGCTTAATAGCGGGAGGGCCAGTGTTCACAGATACGCAGTATTTT
>few|TRBD1|TRBJ2-1|TRBV11-3
CASSLQGAVFNEQFF
TGTGCCAGCAGCTTACAGGGGGCAGTCTTCAATGAGCAGTTCTTC
>.|.|TRBJ2-7|TRBV6-1
CASSEGRGVEQYF
TGTGCCAGCAGTGAAGGGCGAGGAGTCGAGCAGTACTTC
>.|.|TRBJ2-1|TRBV28
CASSPAGTPKNNEQFF
TGTGCCAGCAGCCCCGCCGGGACACCGAAAAACAATGAGCAGTTCTTC
>.|.|TRBJ2-2|TRBV4-3
CASSLDTGITGELFF
TGCGCCAGCAGCCTAGATACAGGGATCACCGGGGAGCTGTTTTTT
>.|TRBD2|TRBJ2-7|TRBV6-4
CASSDIRLAGGVVYEQYF
TGTGCCAGCAGTGACATCCGACTAGCGGGAGGGGTGGTCTACGAGCAGTACTTC
>.|TRBD2|TRBJ2-1|TRBV3-1/TRBV3-2
CASSPGTSDEQFF
TGTGCCAGCAGTCCCGGGACTAGCGATGAGCAGTTCTTC
>.|.|TRBJ2-1|TRBV7-6
CASSLAGGYEQFF
TGTGCCAGCAGCTTAGCCGGCGGGTATGAGCAGTTCTTC
>.|.|TRBJ2-7|TRBV9
CASGPGLLNYEQYF
TGTGCCAGCGGACCGGGACTCCTTAACTACGAGCAGTACTTC
>.|.|TRBJ1-3|TRBV7-8
CASNPGGREVNTIYF
TGTGCCAGCAACCCGGGGGGGAGGGAAGTTAACACCATATATTTT
>.|TRBD1|TRBJ1-6|TRBV19
CASSQTTGGISPLHF
TGTGCCAGTAGCCAAACCACAGGGGGCATTTCACCCCTCCACTTT
>.|TRBD1|TRBJ1-5|TRBV24-1
CATSDAGQGDQPQHF
TGTGCCACCAGTGATGCGGGACAGGGCGATCAGCCCCAGCATTTT